The entry below describes one TCR beta chain. The CDR3 regions of TCR beta were amplified from RNA transcripts. The TCR CDR3 was amplified in a first-round RT-PCR using the HTBI primer set. TCRdb analysed the multiplex PCR reads with MiXCR anew, one entry per CDR3 protein. Among around 350,000 distinct CDR3 sequences listed, about a sixth were seen once. This specimen comes from a study of T cells in Graves' hyperthyroidism and ophthalmopathy. Hyperthyroidism was newly diagnosed in patients aged 18 to 65 (duration under 2 months). The V gene end was trimmed by 5 bases and the J gene end by 5 bases; junction bases not matched to a gene: 2. This CDR3 is built from 13 residues. CDR1 and CDR2 (germline): SNHLY, FYNNEI.

Sequencing used blood. This chain connects TRBV2 to TRBJ2-1; 8 bases align to TRBD1. The receptor was isolated from a woman in her 30s with Graves' hyperthyroidism that later progressed to Graves' ophthalmopathy. The CDR3 loop reads CASSQGADNEQFF. The CDR3 DNA sequence: TGTGCCAGCAGTCAGGGGGCGGACAATGAGCAGTTCTTC. Combining the CDR3 with reference TRBV2 and TRBJ2-1 gives the whole variable domain EPEVTQTPSHQVTQMGQEVILRCVPISNHLYFYWYRQILGQKVEFLVSFYNNEISEKSEIFDDQFSVERPDGSNFTLKIRSTKLEDSAMYFCASSQGADNEQFFGPGTRLTVL.